The 17 T cell receptor beta chains in this list originate from one sample, sequenced in a study of blood T cell repertoires in COVID-19. Clones were sequenced by immunoSEQ multiplex PCR, and TCRdb holds only the in-frame ones, with some missing. The table lists roughly 87,000 clones, around 72% of them singletons. Input material: peripheral blood. The origin of the receptors is a woman aged 80 or over with acute or convalescent COVID-19.

This clone was seen more than once but under ten times. V gene TRBV5-4 combines with J gene TRBJ1-3; D not resolved. The CDR3 contains 13 residues. Germline CDR1 SGHNT, CDR2 YYREEE (reference sequence). V dropped 9 bases and J dropped 4 bases, with 14 bases sitting between them. As DNA, the CDR3 is TGTGCCACCCAGGAGGGCCAAGGAAACACCATATATTTT. Translating gives CATQEGQGNTIYF.

This chain joins TRBV3-1 (or the pseudogene TRBV3-2) and TRBJ2-2; tentatively, D is TRBD1 (5 bases). Germline V gene lookup returns CDR1 LGHDT and CDR2 YNNKEL (reference sequence). V lost 1 base, J lost 6 bases, and 15 bases lay in between. This CDR3 comprises 16 residues. CDR3 in amino acids: CASSQAPGRGSGELFF. DNA of the CDR3: TGTGCCAGCAGCCAAGCCCCCGGAAGGGGTTCCGGGGAGCTGTTTTTT.

The chain recombines TRBV28 with TRBJ1-1; 12 positions agree with TRBD1. The CDR3 length is 14 residues. The ends lost 10 bases at V and 5 bases at J; junction bases unmatched: 8. Germline loops: CDR1 MDHEN, CDR2 SYDVKM. CDR3 bases: TGTGCCATCACCCGGGACAGGGGGCGTACTGAAGCTTTCTTT. Protein: CAITRDRGRTEAFF.

The chain uses TRBV9 and TRBJ2-3; 8 bases are shared with TRBD2. Germline V lookup: CDR1 SGDLS, CDR2 YYNGEE. The junction had 16 bases not matched to a gene; V was cut back by 3 bases and J by 7 bases. The CDR3 covers 17 residues. As DNA, the CDR3 is TGTGCCAGCAGCGACCAGGCATCGCGGGGGGCCCGGAATACGCAGTATTTT. This translates into CASSDQASRGARNTQYF.

The chain has TRBV4-3 and TRBJ1-4; no clear D. V dropped 0 bases and J dropped 0 bases, with 11 bases sitting between them. The CDR3 runs to 17 residues. Germline assignment: CDR1 LGHNA and CDR2 YSLEER. The CDR3 sequence is CASSQDSYYATNEKLFF. In nucleotides, the CDR3 is TGCGCCAGCAGCCAAGATTCGTATTATGCAACTAATGAAAAACTGTTTTTT.

The chain carries TRBV11-1 and TRBJ2-7; D remains ambiguous. The CDR3 runs to 13 residues. Germline V lookup: CDR1 SGHAT, CDR2 FQDESV (reference sequence). V was trimmed by 1 base and J by 3 bases, leaving 7 bases between them. The CDR3 is CASSLDRYYEQYF. The CDR3 bases are TGTGCCAGCAGCTTAGACCGCTACTACGAGCAGTACTTC.

This chain connects TRBV19 to TRBJ1-6; the D is unclear. With 6 bases removed from V and 0 bases from J, the gap between germline ends came to 9 bases. CDR3 length equals 15 residues. Germline CDR1 LNHDA, CDR2 SQIVND (reference sequence). The CDR3 DNA is TGTGCCAGTAGGGGCCTCAGCTCCTATAATTCACCCCTCCACTTT. Protein sequence: CASRGLSSYNSPLHF.

This sequence joins TRBV13 and TRBJ1-1; D ambiguous. Germline assignment: CDR1 PRHDT and CDR2 FYEKMQ (reference sequence). CDR3 size: 11 residues. Trimming cost V 2 bases and J 6 bases, with 4 bases left between them. The CDR3 is CASSLRAEAFF. In DNA, the CDR3 is TGTGCCAGCAGCTTACGAGCTGAAGCTTTCTTT.

This sequence joins TRBV28 and TRBJ1-1; D is unresolved. CDR1 is MDHEN, CDR2 SYDVKM, per germline. The CDR3 covers 11 residues. V was clipped by 5 bases and J by 10 bases, with 11 bases between them. The CDR3 DNA is TGTGCCAGCAGTACCACGCTACTAGCTTTCTTT. This sequence encodes CASSTTLLAFF. The full variable domain, rest sourced from reference TRBV28 and TRBJ1-1, is DVKVTQSSRYLVKRTGEKVFLECVQDMDHENMFWYRQDPGLGLRLIYFSYDVKMKEKGDIPEGYSVSREKKERFSLILESASTNQTSMYLCASSTTLLAFFGQGTRLTVV.

The gene calls are TRBV5-6 and TRBJ2-1; perhaps TRBD2 as D (7 bases). This CDR3 has 15 residues. CDR1 is SGHDT and CDR2 is YYEEEE in the germline V gene. V lost 1 base and J 7 bases, leaving 15 bases between the germline ends. CDR3 in amino acids: CASSLKGGPRNEQFF. In DNA, the CDR3 is TGTGCCAGCAGCTTGAAGGGGGGGCCGAGGAATGAGCAGTTCTTC.

The gene calls are TRBV7-9 and TRBJ2-1; 8 positions match TRBD2. The CDR3 is made up of 16 amino acids. CDR1 and CDR2 from the germline V gene are SEHNR and FQNEAQ (reference sequence). V shed 6 bases, J shed 2 bases, and the junction held 9 bases outside the gene matches. CDR3 DNA: TGTGCCAGCAGTCCCAGGCGGGGGGCAACCTACAATGAGCAGTTCTTC. Translating gives CASSPRRGATYNEQFF.

This clone occurred a few times. The chain combines TRBV6-2 or TRBV6-3 with TRBJ1-1; D not resolved. CDR1 is MNHEY and CDR2 is SVGEGT in the germline V gene. The CDR3 is made up of 15 amino acids. V was cut by 2 bases and J by 3 bases, with 13 bases left in between. CDR3 amino acids: CASSYPRRGDTEAFF. CDR3 DNA sequence: TGTGCCAGCAGTTACCCTAGGAGAGGAGACACTGAAGCTTTCTTT.

The gene calls are TRBV4-3 and TRBJ2-3; 9 positions match TRBD2. This CDR3 spans 15 amino acids. Germline V CDR1 and CDR2: LGHNA, YSLEER. The ends lost 0 bases at V and 4 bases at J; junction bases unmatched: 2. The CDR3 DNA is TGCGCCAGCAGCCAAGATGCTAGCGGGGCAGATACGCAGTATTTT. Translation gives CASSQDASGADTQYF.

The gene calls are TRBV4-3 and TRBJ1-6; D is uncertain. Trimming took 1 base from V and 7 from J, leaving 11 bases between them. Germline V lookup: CDR1 LGHNA, CDR2 YSLEER. The CDR3 sequence is 15 residues long. In DNA, the CDR3 is TGCGCCAGCAGCCAAGGCCGAGGGCGGAATTCACCCCTCCACTTT. Its translation: CASSQGRGRNSPLHF.

This chain connects TRBV3-1 (or the pseudogene TRBV3-2) to TRBJ1-6; D is perhaps TRBD1 (5 bases). The germline CDR1 and CDR2 sequences are LGHDT and YNNKEL (reference sequence). Deletions cut 0 bases from V and 3 bases from J, with 15 bases between. This CDR3 region has 18 residues. DNA of the CDR3: TGTGCCAGCAGCCAAGAGCTGGGGGGTAGTTACTATAATTCACCCCTCCACTTT. Amino acids: CASSQELGGSYYNSPLHF.

The chain has TRBV30 and TRBJ1-2, with 7 positions matching TRBD1. Germline V gene data show CDR1 as GTSNPN and CDR2 as SVGIG (reference sequence). J gave up 4 bases and V 5 bases, and 7 bases lay outside the gene matches. The CDR3 is 13 amino acids. The CDR3 sequence: CAWGPGTVYGYTF. The CDR3 DNA sequence: TGTGCCTGGGGCCCCGGGACAGTCTATGGCTACACCTTC.

The genes are TRBV9 and TRBJ1-2; maybe TRBD1 (6 bases). The germline V gene has CDR1 SGDLS and CDR2 YYNGEE. The CDR3 consists of 14 residues. V dropped 4 bases and J dropped 7 bases, with 17 bases sitting between them. CDR3 nucleotides: TGTGCCAGCAGCCCCACAGGGAGGGGATTTGGCTACACCTTC. It specifies CASSPTGRGFGYTF.